The next 25 T cell receptor beta chains were all read from a single sample in a study of cytomegalovirus exposure and HLA in healthy donors. The PCR used 60 Vbeta and 13 Jbeta primers. The assay was immunoSEQ multiplex PCR, and TCRdb's table has in-frame clones only and misses some. The sample comprises around 150,000 clones, 88% of which are singletons, and around 0.5% rests with the top ten. Sequenced: PBMCs. The receptor set was obtained from a woman aged 40 to 50 in good health and CMV-seronegative.

The genes are TRBV6-5 and TRBJ2-7; D might be TRBD1 (6 bases). This CDR3 has 15 residues. Germline V gives CDR1 MNHEY, CDR2 SVGAGI. V was clipped by 0 bases and J by 1 base, with 10 bases between them. The CDR3 nucleotides are TGTGCCAGCAGTTACTCGCTACAGGGATCCTACGAGCAGTACTTC. This codes for CASSYSLQGSYEQYF.

The chain links TRBV10-3 to TRBJ2-1; D is possibly TRBD1 (5 bases). Trimming removed 4 bases from V and 1 base from J, with 8 bases in between. The CDR3 contains 14 residues. The germline V gene has CDR1 ENHRY and CDR2 SYGVKD. CDR3 sequence: CAISGQGSYNEQFF. CDR3 coding DNA: TGTGCCATCAGTGGCCAGGGTTCCTACAATGAGCAGTTCTTC.

The gene calls are TRBV7-6 and TRBJ2-5; tentative D call: TRBD1 (6 bases). The CDR3 sequence is 17 residues long. V was clipped by 4 bases and J by 2 bases, with 20 bases between them. Looked up from germline, CDR1 is SGHVS and CDR2 is FNYEAQ. CDR3 bases: TGTGCCAGCAGCTCCCCACGCCAGGGGCTAATACAAGAGACCCAGTACTTC. Protein: CASSSPRQGLIQETQYF.

The CDR3 DNA sequence: TGTGCCAGCAGCTTACAAGCTGGGGCTTACGAGCAGTACTTC. Its translation: CASSLQAGAYEQYF. The genes are TRBV7-9 and TRBJ2-7; tentative D call: TRBD1 (5 bases). The germline V gene encodes CDR1 SEHNR and CDR2 FQNEAQ (reference sequence). This CDR3 is built from 14 residues. The V gene lost 2 bases and the J gene lost 4 bases, with 12 bases spanning the gap.

In its sample, this clone was seen a few times. The V call is TRBV6-5, the J call TRBJ1-4, with D maybe TRBD1 (6 bases). CDR1 and CDR2 (germline): MNHEY, SVGAGI. Trimming removed 2 bases from V and 6 bases from J, with 13 bases in between. There are 15 residues in the CDR3. This CDR3 reads CASSYTYRADEKLFF. Written as DNA, the CDR3 is TGTGCCAGCAGTTACACGTACAGGGCGGATGAAAAACTGTTTTTT.

The chain couples TRBV10-3 to TRBJ2-2, with TRBD1 as a possible D gene (6 bases). Germline values: CDR1 ENHRY, CDR2 SYGVKD. The CDR3 runs 15 residues. Trimming left V 4 bases short and J 3 bases short, with 12 bases between. The CDR3 DNA reads TGTGCCATCAGTGCCGACAGGACCTACACCGGGGAGCTGTTTTTT. The encoded protein is CAISADRTYTGELFF.

This rearrangement joins TRBV6-5 to TRBJ1-2; D call uncertain. This CDR3 comprises 15 residues. Looked up from germline, CDR1 is MNHEY and CDR2 is SVGAGI. Trimming took off 0 bases at V and 4 bases at J, with 12 bases between the two ends. CDR3 DNA sequence: TGTGCCAGCAGTTACTCTTATCCTGGCAGCTATGGCTACACCTTC. Protein sequence: CASSYSYPGSYGYTF.

The V gene is TRBV7-6, the J gene TRBJ2-5; D gene unclear. V lost 5 bases and J 10 bases, leaving 11 bases between the germline ends. Germline V gives CDR1 SGHVS, CDR2 FNYEAQ. The CDR3 runs to 11 residues. In nucleotides, the CDR3 is TGTGCCAGCAGCCTAGGACGGGTCCAGTACTTC. This encodes CASSLGRVQYF.

The chain links TRBV6-1 to TRBJ1-4, with D hard to call. Trimming pared 6 bases from V and 3 bases from J, leaving 8 bases between. CDR1 is MNHNS and CDR2 is SASEGT in the germline V gene. The CDR3 is made up of 13 amino acids. The CDR3 DNA is TGTGCCAGCAGGAGTGTCTCTAATGAAAAACTGTTTTTT. Translation gives CASRSVSNEKLFF.

This clone was recorded only once. The chain recombines TRBV11-2 with TRBJ1-3; D unresolved. The CDR3 has 15 amino acids. Germline V gives CDR1 SGHAT, CDR2 FQNNGV. V was shortened by 5 bases and J by 1 base, with 12 bases between the two germline ends. The CDR3 loop is CASSLGGGSGNTIYF. The CDR3 nucleotides read TGTGCCAGCAGCCTGGGCGGCGGGTCTGGAAACACCATATATTTT.

This sequence joins TRBV6-1 and TRBJ2-7, with a weak D call TRBD1 (6 bases). The CDR3 length is 13 residues. The V gene lost 5 bases and the J gene lost 0 bases, with 8 bases spanning the gap. Germline CDR1 reads MNHNS; CDR2 reads SASEGT. For the CDR3, the DNA is TGTGCCAGCAGTTGGACAGACTCCTACGAGCAGTACTTC. Residues: CASSWTDSYEQYF.

The V call is TRBV30, the J call TRBJ2-5; 8 bases match TRBD2. J lost 5 bases, V lost 2 bases, and 10 bases had no gene match. CDR3 length: 15 amino acids. Germline assignment: CDR1 GTSNPN and CDR2 SVGIG (reference sequence). The CDR3 reads CAWSSTAGVRETQYF. CDR3 in DNA: TGTGCCTGGAGTTCAACAGCGGGAGTGAGGGAGACCCAGTACTTC. The whole variable domain, remainder taken from reference TRBV30 and TRBJ2-5, is SQTIHQWPATLVQPVGSPLSLECTVEGTSNPNLYWYRQAAGRGLQLLFYSVGIGQISSEVPQNLSASRPQDRQFILSSKKLLLSDSGFYLCAWSSTAGVRETQYFGPGTRLLVL.

This sequence joins TRBV6-1 and TRBJ2-4; no firm D call. Trimming took off 3 bases at V and 0 bases at J, with 15 bases between the two ends. Germline V gene lookup returns CDR1 MNHNS and CDR2 SASEGT. There are 17 residues in the CDR3. CDR3 residues: CASSEETQVLAKNIQYF. The CDR3 region has the DNA TGTGCCAGCAGTGAGGAAACTCAGGTACTAGCCAAAAACATTCAGTACTTC.

The DNA for the CDR3 is TGTGCCAGCAGCTTGGACAGGACCACAGATACGCAGTATTTT. Translation: CASSLDRTTDTQYF. The V gene is TRBV5-4, the J gene TRBJ2-3, with TRBD1 as a possible D gene (5 bases). Per germline, CDR1 SGHNT and CDR2 YYREEE (reference sequence). This CDR3 spans 14 amino acids. The V gene lost 0 bases and the J gene lost 2 bases, with 7 bases spanning the gap.

V and J are TRBV7-2 and TRBJ1-1; D might be TRBD1 (6 bases). Germline loops: CDR1 SGHTA, CDR2 FQGNSA. With 5 bases removed from V and 7 bases from J, the gap between germline ends came to 17 bases. The CDR3 sequence is 14 residues long. CDR3 loop: CASSLNRATIEAFF. CDR3 DNA: TGTGCCAGCAGCCTCAACAGGGCTACTATTGAAGCTTTCTTT.

The chain links TRBV6-1 to TRBJ2-7; maybe TRBD2 (6 bases). This CDR3 is built from 15 residues. From germline, CDR1 is MNHNS and CDR2 SASEGT. V lost 2 bases, J lost 6 bases, and 17 bases lay in between. The CDR3 bases are TGTGCCAGCAGTGAACGGGGCGGGAAGATGGGCGAGCAGTACTTC. It yields the protein CASSERGGKMGEQYF.

This rearrangement joins TRBV28 to TRBJ1-1; 8 positions agree with TRBD1. Trimming at V came to 6 bases and at J to 6 bases, leaving 9 bases not matched to a gene. The CDR3 extends over 14 amino acids. Germline lookup yields CDR1 MDHEN and CDR2 SYDVKM. The CDR3 region has the DNA TGTGCCAGCAGCCCCGGACAGGGTGCCGCTGAAGCTTTCTTT. Translating it yields CASSPGQGAAEAFF.

Only a few counts were recorded for this clone. CDR3 protein: CATPGGMNTEAFF. The CDR3 bases are TGTGCCACCCCCGGGGGGATGAACACTGAAGCTTTCTTT. This rearrangement joins TRBV2 to TRBJ1-1; the D gene is possibly TRBD1 (5 bases). Germline CDR1 SNHLY, CDR2 FYNNEI. This CDR3 has 13 residues. Trimming shortened V by 10 bases and J by 0 bases, and 12 bases separated the two germline ends.

This clone was seen a handful of times. V and J are TRBV28 and TRBJ2-7; TRBD2 might be the D (5 bases). There are 11 residues in the CDR3. The germline CDR1 and CDR2 sequences are MDHEN and SYDVKM. Deletions cut 2 bases from V and 10 bases from J, with 9 bases between. The CDR3 DNA reads as TGTGCCAGCAGTTTAGGGGAGTTCCAGTACTTC. It codes for CASSLGEFQYF.

The CDR3: CASSPGLAVYEQYF. The CDR3 region has the DNA TGTGCCAGCTCCCCGGGACTAGCGGTCTACGAGCAGTACTTC. This chain links TRBV28 with TRBJ2-7, with 11 positions matching TRBD2. Germline assignment: CDR1 MDHEN and CDR2 SYDVKM. CDR3 length: 14 amino acids. With 8 bases clipped from V and 3 bases from J, the junction kept 6 bases outside the gene matches.

The chain combines TRBV2 with TRBJ2-5; tentative D call: TRBD1 (5 bases). The CDR3 is made up of 14 amino acids. Germline CDR1 reads SNHLY; CDR2 reads FYNNEI. The ends were cut back, 9 bases at V and 5 bases at J, with 19 bases in the middle. CDR3 region: CASIITDSIETQYF. The DNA for the CDR3 is TGTGCCAGTATTATAACCGACAGTATCGAGACCCAGTACTTC.

The V gene is TRBV27, the J gene TRBJ2-1, with TRBD2 matching over 10 bases. Germline V gives CDR1 MNHEY, CDR2 SMNVEV (reference sequence). J was trimmed by 6 bases and V by 3 bases; bases with no gene match: 5. There are 15 residues in the CDR3. Here the CDR3 reads CASSFTSGISNEQFF. CDR3 coding DNA: TGTGCCAGCAGTTTCACTAGCGGGATATCCAATGAGCAGTTCTTC.

About this clone: Other DNA sequences in this sample translate to the same CDR3. The CDR3 loop reads CASSPVSGGSYEQYF. DNA of the CDR3: TGTGCCAGCTCACCAGTTAGCGGGGGCTCCTACGAGCAGTACTTC. The chain links TRBV18 to TRBJ2-7, with TRBD2 matching 9 bases. V was clipped by 2 bases and J by 0 bases; unmatched bases: 2. This CDR3 is built from 15 residues. CDR1 is KGHSH and CDR2 is LQKENI in the germline V gene.

The chain couples TRBV29-1 to TRBJ2-5; TRBD1 aligns across 10 bases. This CDR3 has 13 amino acids. The J segment lost 5 bases and the V segment lost 4 bases, leaving 4 bases of the junction unmatched. Germline V gives CDR1 SQVTM, CDR2 ANQGSEA. The CDR3 DNA reads TGCAGCGTTGGGACAGGGGGTGGGGAGACCCAGTACTTC. This encodes CSVGTGGGETQYF.

This sequence joins TRBV5-4 and TRBJ2-5; D possibly corresponds to TRBD1 (6 bases). The DNA end is more similar to TRBJ2-7, so the J call may be wrong. The CDR3 contains 13 residues. Germline values: CDR1 SGHNT, CDR2 YYREEE (reference sequence). As DNA, the CDR3 is TGTGCCAGCCGACCCCAGGGGAGAAACGAGCAGTACTTC. Protein sequence: CASRPQGRNEQYF.